Here is one T cell receptor beta chain with its context. This entry is derived from a study of control samples from healthy donors and cancer patients. Sequencing was performed with immunoSEQ multiplex PCR; in TCRdb, only in-frame clones are kept and a portion is missing. The profile shows approximately 100,000 clones, roughly 83% of them singletons. The germline V gene encodes CDR1 SGHKS and CDR2 YYEKEE (reference sequence). The CDR3 loop spans 14 amino acids. V shed 0 bases and J shed 1 base, with 6 bases lying between them. The receptor's source is a man in his sixties or seventies with lung cancer. The source material was PBMCs. V gene TRBV5-5 combines with J gene TRBJ2-3; D ambiguous. The CDR3, as DNA: TGTGCCAGCAGCTTGGTGGCAGGCACAGATACGCAGTATTTT. Amino acids: CASSLVAGTDTQYF.